The 29 T cell receptor beta chains presented below share a single source sample, sequenced in a study of blood T cells in healthy people across ages. Sample-barcoded 5' priming and a J-beta primer mix drove a second PCR of about 6 to 12 cycles. MiXCR, run by TCRdb on the 5' RACE reads, gives a single entry per CDR3 protein. The top ten clones hold about 30% of a sample with hundreds of thousands of distinct CDR3 sequences, 40% to 50% of them seen once. Sequenced input: blood. The receptors stem from a man aged 80 or over in good health.

There are a few counts of this clonotype. Germline and junction disagree at one end, which may indicate a read error. The rearrangement links TRBV27 to TRBJ1-1, with no clear D. CDR3 length: 13 amino acids. Germline assignment: CDR1 MNHEY and CDR2 SMNVEV (reference sequence). The CDR3 is CASSPRPGTEAFF. The CDR3 region has the DNA TGCGCCAGCAGCCCGCGGCCTGGGACTGAAGCTTTCTTT.

Concerning this clonotype: The germline gene is not matched at one end of the junction; a read error may be the cause. This chain uses TRBV20-1 with TRBJ2-5; 9 bases fit TRBD2. The DNA end lines up better with TRBJ2-7; the J call may be wrong. Germline CDR1 is DFQATT and CDR2 is SNEGSKA (reference sequence). CDR3 length equals 18 residues. The CDR3 DNA reads as TGCAATGCTAGAGTAGTGGAGGGGGCGGGAGGGCCACGATACGAGCAGTACTTC. Protein product: CNARVVEGAGGPRYEQYF.

Here the CDR3 DNA reads TGTGCCAGCTCACCCCTCGGACAGGGGGGTGGCTACACCTTC. It is translated as CASSPLGQGGGYTF. The gene calls are TRBV18 and TRBJ1-2; TRBD1 agrees at 10 bases. Germline V gives CDR1 KGHSH, CDR2 LQKENI. The CDR3 contains 14 residues. V was clipped by 3 bases and J by 7 bases; unmatched bases: 5.

Note on this clonotype: The junction departs from germline at one end; a sequencing error may be responsible. The genes are TRBV6-2 or TRBV6-3 and TRBJ2-7; TRBD1 agrees at 9 bases. The J call is doubtful: the DNA matches TRBJ2-5 better. The CDR3 spans 15 residues. Germline CDR1 and CDR2: MNHEY and SVGEGT. The CDR3 region has the DNA TGTGTCAGCAGCCCCGGGACAGGGTACCAAGAGACCCAGTACTTC. Translation: CVSSPGTGYQETQYF.

This clonotype was found a few times. The CDR3 coding sequence is TGTGCCAGCAGAGAAACTAGCGGGGTAGGCAATGAGCAGTTCTTC. Translating it yields CASRETSGVGNEQFF. V and J are TRBV6-4 and TRBJ2-1, with 10 bases fitting TRBD2. V lost 6 bases, J lost 6 bases, and 8 bases stayed unmatched. CDR1 and CDR2 from the germline V gene are MRHNA and SNTAGT. The CDR3 runs 15 residues.

This clonotype was seen a handful of times. This rearrangement joins TRBV4-1 to TRBJ2-1; D ambiguous. Looked up from germline, CDR1 is MGHRA and CDR2 is YSYEKL. Trimming shortened V by 0 bases and J by 2 bases, and 17 bases separated the two germline ends. This CDR3 contains 18 residues. In nucleotides, the CDR3 is TGCGCCAGCAGCCAAGATAGGGTATCCCGGGCCCCCTACAATGAGCAGTTCTTC. Translated: CASSQDRVSRAPYNEQFF.

J is TRBJ2-5 and V is TRBV7-6, with D unresolved. Trimming removed 1 base from V and 4 bases from J, with 10 bases in between. The length of the CDR3 is 14 residues. The germline gives CDR1 SGHVS, CDR2 FNYEAQ. The CDR3 loop reads CASSLVALRETQYF. CDR3 coding DNA: TGTGCCAGCAGCTTAGTGGCTCTGCGAGAGACCCAGTACTTC.

This chain connects TRBV20-1 to TRBJ1-1, with a possible D match to TRBD1 (5 bases). The CDR3 is 11 amino acids. The germline gives CDR1 DFQATT, CDR2 SNEGSKA (reference sequence). The CDR3 DNA follows: TGCAGGCTAGTCGAGGGGACTGAAGCTTTCTTT. Encoded protein: CRLVEGTEAFF.

The table lists this clonotype with a few counts. The V and J genes are TRBV5-1 and TRBJ2-5; 7 bases agree with TRBD1. This CDR3 is 13 amino acids long. Per the germline V gene, CDR1 is SGHRS and CDR2 is YFSETQ. The ends lost 2 bases at V and 7 bases at J; junction bases unmatched: 5. CDR3 sequence (DNA): TGCGCCAGCAGCTTAACAGGGGAAGGGACCCAGTACTTC. Amino acids: CASSLTGEGTQYF.

This clonotype was picked up many times. This chain connects TRBV11-2 to TRBJ2-5; 7 nucleotides line up with TRBD1. The CDR3 has 14 residues. Germline values: CDR1 SGHAT, CDR2 FQNNGV. V lost 5 bases, J lost 4 bases, and 7 bases stayed unmatched. The DNA of the CDR3 is TGTGCCAGCAGCCGACAGGGTTGGAGAGAGACCCAGTACTTC. Protein: CASSRQGWRETQYF.

This clonotype was seen only a few times. The V call is TRBV2, the J call TRBJ2-7, with 8 bases that match TRBD1. V lost 2 bases and J lost 0; bases outside the gene matches: 6. Germline CDR1 SNHLY, CDR2 FYNNEI. The length of the CDR3 is 16 residues. The CDR3 spells CASSEMRQGISYEQYF. CDR3 DNA sequence: TGTGCCAGCAGTGAAATGAGACAGGGGATCTCCTACGAGCAGTACTTC.

The table lists this clonotype with many counts. In DNA form, the CDR3 reads TGTGCCAGCAGCTTAGATGCGGGAGGGCCGTACACCGGGGAGCTGTTTTTT. Protein sequence: CASSLDAGGPYTGELFF. The chain is built from TRBV7-2 and TRBJ2-2; 9 nucleotides match TRBD2. The CDR3 totals 17 residues. V shed 1 base and J 3 bases; nucleotides not matched to a gene: 6. The germline CDR1 and CDR2 sequences are SGHTA and FQGNSA. The full variable domain, rest sourced from reference TRBV7-2 and TRBJ2-2, is GAGVSQSPSNKVTEKGKDVELRCDPISGHTALYWYRQSLGQGLEFLIYFQGNSAPDKSGLPSDRFSAERTGGSVSTLTIQRTQQEDSAVYLCASSLDAGGPYTGELFFGEGSRLTVL.

The rearrangement links TRBV4-1 to TRBJ2-1; D may be TRBD1 or TRBD2 (5 bases each). The V gene's germline CDR1 is MGHRA and CDR2 YSYEKL. The CDR3 is 13 amino acids. Trimming removed 1 base at V and 12 bases at J, with 13 bases between. CDR3 nucleotide sequence: TGCGCCAGCAGCCAAGGAGGTACCGGGGCGCAGTTCTTC. The encoded protein is CASSQGGTGAQFF.

This clonotype has ten or more counts. The genes are TRBV11-2 and TRBJ2-1; 9 bases line up with TRBD2. The CDR3 loop spans 17 amino acids. CDR1 is SGHAT and CDR2 is FQNNGV in the germline V gene. V was pared by 2 bases and J by 2 bases, with 7 bases of the junction left unmatched. The CDR3 loop reads CASSLYRSGGAYNEQFF. The CDR3 DNA sequence: TGTGCCAGCAGCTTATATCGTAGCGGGGGAGCCTACAATGAGCAGTTCTTC.

This clonotype was recorded a few times. The rearrangement links TRBV2 to TRBJ1-2; D is uncertain. The CDR3 length is 13 residues. V gave up 5 bases and J gave up 8 bases, with 15 bases separating them. CDR1 is SNHLY and CDR2 is FYNNEI in the germline V gene. The CDR3 coding sequence is TGTGCCAGCAGTCGGGAGAGAGAAAGCGGCTACACCTTC. Translating gives CASSRERESGYTF.

This chain links TRBV20-1 with TRBJ2-4; unclear D gene. The J call is in doubt because the DNA end fits TRBJ2-7 better. This CDR3 is built from 12 residues. Germline V lookup: CDR1 DFQATT, CDR2 SNEGSKA (reference sequence). This chain's CDR3 is CSASASLYEQYF. CDR3 nucleotide sequence: TGCAGTGCTAGCGCCAGTCTCTACGAGCAGTACTTC.

The chain's CDR3 is CSVEQGGWGYTF. DNA for the CDR3: TGCAGCGTTGAACAAGGAGGGTGGGGCTACACCTTC. The chain has TRBV29-1 and TRBJ1-2; no definite D call. The germline V gene has CDR1 SQVTM and CDR2 ANQGSEA. The V end was cut by 2 bases, the J end by 8 bases, with 12 bases between. CDR3 size: 12 residues.

The CDR3 loop is CASSPKLIEGEQFF. The CDR3 DNA sequence: TGTGCCAGCAGTCCTAAGTTGATCGAGGGTGAGCAGTTCTTC. V usage is TRBV2 and J usage is TRBJ2-1; D possibly corresponds to TRBD2 (5 bases). The germline CDR1 and CDR2 sequences are SNHLY and FYNNEI. The length of the CDR3 is 14 residues. Deletions cut 5 bases from V and 9 bases from J, with 17 bases between.

Concerning this clonotype itself: One base away lies a much larger clone, so this may be a sequencing read error. V gene TRBV20-1 combines with J gene TRBJ2-5; D gene ambiguous. Looked up from germline, CDR1 is DFQATT and CDR2 is SNEGSKA (reference sequence). This CDR3 is built from 15 residues. V was shortened by 6 bases and J by 5 bases, with 22 bases between the two germline ends. The CDR3 bases are TGCAGTGCCATAGTTAGCATCGGGTACGGGGAGACCCAGTACTTC. This codes for CSAIVSIGYGETQYF.

The rearrangement uses TRBV5-1 and TRBJ2-4; 8 bases fit TRBD2. V lost 1 base to trimming and J lost 14 bases; unmatched junction nucleotides: 17. There are 16 residues in the CDR3. Germline V CDR1 and CDR2: SGHRS, YFSETQ. CDR3: CASSLPTGGQGETKYF. CDR3 bases: TGCGCCAGCAGCTTGCCGACGGGGGGGCAGGGAGAGACCAAGTACTTC.

This clonotype was counted a single time. The rearrangement joins TRBV7-3 to TRBJ2-1; TRBD2 aligns across 10 bases. The V segment lost 4 bases and the J segment 12 bases; nucleotides outside the gene matches: 12. Germline loops: CDR1 SGHTA, CDR2 FQGTGA. The CDR3 consists of 15 residues. The CDR3 sequence: CASSSLAGVGHGQFF. For the CDR3, the DNA is TGTGCCAGCAGCTCCCTAGCGGGAGTCGGGCATGGGCAGTTCTTC.

The chain recombines TRBV12-3 or TRBV12-4 with TRBJ2-7, with D possibly being TRBD1 (6 bases). V was cut by 6 bases and J by 2 bases, with 11 bases left in between. The CDR3 has 13 amino acids. The CDR3: CASSKQGPYEQYF. CDR3 coding DNA: TGTGCCAGCAGCAAACAGGGTCCCTACGAGCAGTACTTC.

This clonotype has a single count. V gene TRBV5-4 combines with J gene TRBJ2-5; 10 bases align to TRBD1. The CDR3 covers 16 residues. V lost 4 bases and J lost 4; bases outside the gene matches: 10. Germline CDR1 and CDR2: SGHNT and YYREEE (reference sequence). The CDR3 DNA sequence: TGTGCCAGCAGCCGAGGGGACAGGGGATTATCAGAGACCCAGTACTTC. Translated: CASSRGDRGLSETQYF. The full variable domain, rest sourced from reference TRBV5-4 and TRBJ2-5, is ETGVTQSPTHLIKTRGQQVTLRCSSQSGHNTVSWYQQALGQGPQFIFQYYREEENGRGNFPPRFSGLQFPNYSSELNVNALELDDSALYLCASSRGDRGLSETQYFGPGTRLLVL.

Written as DNA, the CDR3 is TGCAGCGTTACGGGGTGGACCCACACCGGGGAGCTGTTTTTT. It is translated as CSVTGWTHTGELFF. The chain joins TRBV29-1 to TRBJ2-2; TRBD2 might be the D (5 bases). The CDR3 has 14 residues. Germline V gene data show CDR1 as SQVTM and CDR2 as ANQGSEA. V lost 5 bases and J 3 bases, leaving 13 bases between the germline ends.

The V and J genes are TRBV7-2 and TRBJ1-1, with a tentative D call TRBD1 (5 bases). V shed 7 bases and J shed 4 bases, with 13 bases lying between them. The germline V gene has CDR1 SGHTA and CDR2 FQGNSA. The CDR3 runs to 13 residues. In DNA, the CDR3 is TGTGCCAGCAAACAGGTGGGGGGCACTGAAGCTTTCTTT. It translates to CASKQVGGTEAFF. The full variable domain, with the rest looked up from reference TRBV7-2 and TRBJ1-1, is GAGVSQSPSNKVTEKGKDVELRCDPISGHTALYWYRQSLGQGLEFLIYFQGNSAPDKSGLPSDRFSAERTGGSVSTLTIQRTQQEDSAVYLCASKQVGGTEAFFGQGTRLTVV.

This rearrangement joins TRBV5-4 to TRBJ2-6; D call uncertain. The V gene's germline CDR1 is SGHNT and CDR2 YYREEE (reference sequence). The CDR3 runs to 15 residues. With 6 bases removed from V and 1 base from J, the gap between germline ends came to 11 bases. CDR3 DNA: TGTGCCAGCAACCCTCGAACTTCTGGGGCCAACGTCCTGACTTTC. This sequence encodes CASNPRTSGANVLTF.

This clonotype has ten or more counts. The V and J genes are TRBV6-2 or TRBV6-3 and TRBJ1-5, with a weak D call TRBD1 (6 bases). CDR3 length equals 13 residues. V lost 10 bases and J lost 4, with 14 bases in between. The germline V gene encodes CDR1 MNHEY and CDR2 SVGEGT. The CDR3 DNA reads TGTGCCATAAGACGGGGGCTAAATCAGCCCCAGCATTTT. The encoded protein is CAIRRGLNQPQHF.

This clonotype was found a few times. The chain links TRBV20-1 to TRBJ2-3, with 9 bases matching TRBD2. This CDR3 region has 16 residues. Germline V gene lookup returns CDR1 DFQATT and CDR2 SNEGSKA (reference sequence). V shed 6 bases and J 2 bases; nucleotides not matched to a gene: 12. CDR3 sequence reads: CSATRRLAGFTDTQYF. CDR3 nucleotide sequence: TGCAGTGCAACAAGGCGGCTAGCGGGGTTCACAGATACGCAGTATTTT.

The gene calls are TRBV7-2 and TRBJ2-1; possibly TRBD2 for D (5 bases). Trimming removed 6 bases from V and 5 bases from J, with 17 bases in between. Looked up from germline, CDR1 is SGHTA and CDR2 is FQGNSA. There are 15 residues in the CDR3. The CDR3 reads CASRRAMRGHNEQFF. DNA of the CDR3: TGTGCCAGCAGGCGCGCTATGCGAGGGCACAATGAGCAGTTCTTC.